This T cell receptor beta chain was obtained from a study of blood T cell repertoires in COVID-19. Study information: T cells, B-cell-depleted T cells, or PBMCs provided the cDNA or gDNA that served as material.

This clone was observed a single time. Profiling relied on immunoSEQ multiplex PCR, and the TCRdb table lists in-frame clones only, not all of them. The repertoire holds some 35,000 clones, roughly 89% seen once, with less than 8% in the top ten. This CDR3 comprises 14 residues. After removal of 5 bases from V and 4 bases from J, the junction contained 5 bases not matched to a gene. Looked up from germline, CDR1 is SGHAT and CDR2 is FQNNGV. The receptor was derived from a human donor in a cohort sampled during active COVID-19. The sample was peripheral blood. The rearrangement joins TRBV11-2 to TRBJ2-5; 9 nucleotides align to TRBD1. The chain's CDR3 is CASSKQGARETQYF. The DNA of the CDR3 is TGTGCCAGCAGCAAACAGGGGGCGAGAGAGACCCAGTACTTC.